A single sample gave rise to the 10 T cell receptor beta chains below, sequenced in a study of T cells in Graves' hyperthyroidism and ophthalmopathy. Amplified TCR beta CDR3 regions derived from RNA transcripts. First-round RT-PCR of the TCR CDR3 relied on the HTBI primer set. TCRdb used MiXCR to reprocess the multiplex PCR reads, holding one entry per CDR3 protein. Of approximately 510,000 distinct CDR3 sequences detected, over 35% appear once; the ten largest clones hold 44%. Sequencing used peripheral blood or thyroid tissue (not recorded which). These receptors were obtained from an adult woman with Graves' disease, either hyperthyroidism or ophthalmopathy (not recorded which).

Many counts were recorded for this clonotype. The chain combines TRBV6-6 with TRBJ1-2; the D is unclear. The CDR3 is 12 amino acids. Germline CDR1 MNHNY, CDR2 SVGAGI (reference sequence). Trimming shortened V by 8 bases and J by 4 bases, and 11 bases separated the two germline ends. The CDR3 DNA sequence: TGTGCCAGCGGGAAGACGGTCTATGGCTACACCTTC. It yields the protein CASGKTVYGYTF.

There are many counts of this clonotype. V usage is TRBV10-3 and J usage is TRBJ2-5, with no clear D. CDR1 ENHRY and CDR2 SYGVKD come from the germline V gene. Trimming stripped 3 bases from V and 1 base from J, with 12 bases between. The CDR3 spans 15 residues. This CDR3 reads CAISEPEGPQETQYF. DNA of the CDR3: TGTGCCATCAGTGAACCCGAAGGGCCCCAAGAGACCCAGTACTTC.

This clonotype showed up just a few times. The chain joins TRBV29-1 to TRBJ1-3, with D uncertain. The germline gives CDR1 SQVTM, CDR2 ANQGSEA. The CDR3 is 14 amino acids. Trimming removed 6 bases at V and 0 bases at J, with 12 bases between. CDR3 bases: TGCAGCGTCAAGGACCCAAACTCTGGAAACACCATATATTTT. It encodes CSVKDPNSGNTIYF.

There are a few counts of this clonotype. CDR3 amino acids: CASSFSTGLSYGYTF. CDR3 bases: TGTGCCAGCAGCTTCTCGACAGGGCTCTCCTATGGCTACACCTTC. V gene TRBV13 combines with J gene TRBJ1-2; 7 bases align to TRBD1. Germline CDR1 is PRHDT and CDR2 is FYEKMQ (reference sequence). The junction had 8 bases not matched to a gene; V was cut back by 3 bases and J by 4 bases. This CDR3 has 15 amino acids.

In its sample, this clonotype was seen many times. CDR3 sequence reads: CASSFNRVNEKLFF. The CDR3, as DNA: TGTGCCAGCAGTTTTAACCGGGTCAATGAAAAACTGTTTTTT. V and J are TRBV12-3 or TRBV12-4 and TRBJ1-4; D remains ambiguous. V dropped 3 bases and J dropped 5 bases, with 10 bases sitting between them. The length of the CDR3 is 14 residues.

The V gene is TRBV11-1, the J gene TRBJ2-5; 10 bases map to TRBD1. The CDR3 runs to 15 residues. With V trimmed by 5 bases and J by 5 bases, 8 bases remained unmatched. Germline V gene lookup returns CDR1 SGHAT and CDR2 FQDESV (reference sequence). The CDR3, as DNA: TGTGCCAGCAGCCCTAGACAGGGGGCGAGGGAGACCCAGTACTTC. It translates to CASSPRQGARETQYF.

V is TRBV5-1 and J is TRBJ1-1; D unresolved. From germline, CDR1 is SGHRS and CDR2 YFSETQ. With 0 bases removed from V and 7 bases from J, the gap between germline ends came to 13 bases. This CDR3 is 14 amino acids long. The CDR3 reads CASSLEVAASEAFF. Here the CDR3 DNA reads TGCGCCAGCAGCTTGGAGGTGGCAGCCAGTGAAGCTTTCTTT.

The chain carries TRBV2 and TRBJ1-4; perhaps TRBD1 as D (6 bases). Germline V gene sequence: CDR1 SNHLY, CDR2 FYNNEI. This CDR3 has 15 residues. V was shortened by 1 base and J by 8 bases, with 14 bases between the two germline ends. The CDR3 is CASSEDRASREKLFF. The CDR3 DNA reads TGTGCCAGCAGTGAAGACAGGGCCTCGCGGGAAAAACTGTTTTTT.

The CDR3 region has the DNA TGTGCCAGCAGCGTAACAGGGTCAGGGCCTAATGAAAAACTGTTTTTT. It is translated as CASSVTGSGPNEKLFF. This chain links TRBV7-9 with TRBJ1-4, with D possibly TRBD1 on 6 matching bases. Per the germline V gene, CDR1 is SEHNR and CDR2 is FQNEAQ (reference sequence). The CDR3 is 16 amino acids. Trimming removed 5 bases at V and 3 bases at J, with 16 bases between.

The J gene is TRBJ1-2, the V gene TRBV20-1; D is ambiguous. Trimming shortened V by 2 bases and J by 8 bases, and 18 bases separated the two germline ends. The CDR3 is 14 amino acids. The germline gives CDR1 DFQATT, CDR2 SNEGSKA (reference sequence). The CDR3 sequence: CSARPPPGSWGYTF. The CDR3 region has the DNA TGCAGTGCTAGACCCCCTCCGGGGAGTTGGGGCTACACCTTC.